This is a list of T cell receptor beta chains from one sample in a study of blood T cell repertoires in COVID-19. Repertoires were generated with immunoSEQ multiplex PCR, while TCRdb's copy carries only in-frame clones and drops some. Altogether approximately 260,000 clones are present, 84% being singletons, with the ten largest covering roughly 8.6%. The sample comprised peripheral blood. Source of these receptors: a human donor in a cohort sampled during active COVID-19. Both conserved end residues are part of each CDR3. The D gene is left open where the match is weak. Clone size is given for some rows only: seen once, a few or many times, or a class if the clone is expanded.

d_call j_call v_call clone_size cdr3_nt cdr3_aa
. TRBJ2-5 TRBV3-1/TRBV3-2 . TGTGCCAGCAGCCAAGAATCGGGAGTAGAGACCCAGTACTTC CASSQESGVETQYF
TRBD2 TRBJ2-1 TRBV4-2 . TGTGCCAGCAGCCAAGGACTAGCGGGGGGGAATGAGCAGTTCTTC CASSQGLAGGNEQFF
. TRBJ2-2 TRBV6-5 . TGTGCCAGCTGGGCGGTGGGGGGGAACACCGGGGAGCTGTTTTTT CASWAVGGNTGELFF
. TRBJ2-7 TRBV18 . TGTGCCAGCTCACCCCTTTCGGGGAGAAGCTACGAGCAGTACTTC CASSPLSGRSYEQYF
TRBD2 TRBJ2-7 TRBV28 . TGTGCCAGCAGTTTCTCGGGCGCGGGGGACTACGAGCAGTACTTC CASSFSGAGDYEQYF
TRBD2 TRBJ2-7 TRBV11-1 . TGTGCCAGCAGCTTAGATCTAGCGGGAGTGTCGGGGGAGCAGTACTTC CASSLDLAGVSGEQYF
. TRBJ2-7 TRBV7-2 once TGTGCCAGCAGCCCCCGGACAGCTCCCGAGCAGTACTTC CASSPRTAPEQYF
. TRBJ1-4 TRBV28 . TGTGCCAGCAGGAGCCCAAATGAAAAACTGTTTTTT CASRSPNEKLFF
TRBD1 TRBJ1-5 TRBV19 few TGTGCCAGTAGTAGACAGGGTAATCAGCCCCAGCATTTT CASSRQGNQPQHF
TRBD1 TRBJ2-1 TRBV27 . TGTGCCAGCAGTTCCGACAGGGCCAAAAGGGGGTTCTTC CASSSDRAKRGFF
. TRBJ2-1 TRBV2 . TGTGCCAGCAGTGATTGGCAGGGTTTGAATGAGCAGTTCTTC CASSDWQGLNEQFF
TRBD2 TRBJ2-7 TRBV4-1 . TGCGCCAGCAGCCAGGGGCGGGCTAGCGGGAATAGGGAGCAGTACTTC CASSQGRASGNREQYF
TRBD1 TRBJ2-7 TRBV7-8 . TGTGCCAGCAGCTTTACAGGGGAGAATGCCTACGAGCAGTACTTC CASSFTGENAYEQYF
. TRBJ1-1 TRBV4-1 once TGCGCCAGCAGCCAAGATAGGTCCGGGTTGATTCGGAACACTGAAGCTTTCTTT CASSQDRSGLIRNTEAFF
TRBD1 TRBJ2-7 TRBV5-1 once TGCGCCAGCAGCCCGGGGACAGGATCCTACGAGCAGTACTTC CASSPGTGSYEQYF
TRBD2 TRBJ2-3 TRBV19 once TGTGCCAGTAGTTCCCCAAGCGGGAGCTGGACAGATACGCAGTATTTT CASSSPSGSWTDTQYF
. TRBJ2-7 TRBV7-2 few TGTGCCAGCAGCCCCGCATTTTCCAAACACTACGAGCAGTACTTC CASSPAFSKHYEQYF
TRBD2 TRBJ2-7 TRBV5-4 . TGTGCCAGCAGCTTGGGCGGGAGTGTCTACGAGCAGTACTTC CASSLGGSVYEQYF
TRBD1 TRBJ2-7 TRBV5-6 . TGTGCCAGCAGCGGACGGGACAGGGGTAGCAACGAGCAGTACTTC CASSGRDRGSNEQYF
. TRBJ2-7 TRBV6-6 . TGTGCCAGCTGCGGGGACGCCTACGAGCAGTACTTC CASCGDAYEQYF
. TRBJ2-7 TRBV28 few TGTGCCAGCATAGATGGCCCAGGGCGTGACGAGCAGTACTTC CASIDGPGRDEQYF
. TRBJ2-1 TRBV7-2 . TGTGCCAGCAGCATACATAGCACCAGCTCCTACAATGAGCAGTTCTTC CASSIHSTSSYNEQFF
TRBD2 TRBJ2-7 TRBV18 once TGTGCCAGCTCACCGTCGGGCGGGAGGGCCCTCGAGCAGTACTTC CASSPSGGRALEQYF
TRBD1 TRBJ1-1 TRBV10-2 . TGCGCCAGCAGCGCGGGACAGGGGTTCTACACTGAAGCTTTCTTT CASSAGQGFYTEAFF
TRBD2 TRBJ2-1 TRBV29-1 . TGCAGCGCCTTACCGGGACTGGGGGGGGAGGATGAGCAGTTCTTC CSALPGLGGEDEQFF
TRBD1 TRBJ2-3 TRBV4-3 . TGCGCCAGCAGGCTTGGGACAGCTAGCACAGATACGCAGTATTTT CASRLGTASTDTQYF
TRBD1 TRBJ2-7 TRBV5-6 . TGTGCCAGCAGCCCTTCCGGACAGGGGATCTACGAGCAGTACTTC CASSPSGQGIYEQYF
. TRBJ1-2 TRBV28 once TGTGCCAGCAGTTCCACCGGAGACGGAGCTAACTATGGCTACACCTTC CASSSTGDGANYGYTF
. TRBJ2-2 TRBV9 . TGTGCCAGCAGCGTAGTCGGGAATAACGGGGAGCTGTTTTTT CASSVVGNNGELFF
. TRBJ2-7 TRBV2 . TGTGCCAGCTCCGGTCCCACCTACGAGCAGTACTTC CASSGPTYEQYF
. TRBJ2-4 TRBV19 . TGTGCCAGTAGTATGCAATGGGGGCACCTAGCCAAAAACATTCAGTACTTC CASSMQWGHLAKNIQYF
. TRBJ2-1 TRBV18 . TGTGCCAGCTCACAGACAAAGCCACCTTCGAATGAGCAGTTCTTC CASSQTKPPSNEQFF
. TRBJ2-5 TRBV3-1/TRBV3-2 . TGTGCCAGCAGCGTACAGGGATCAGAGACCCAGTACTTC CASSVQGSETQYF
TRBD2 TRBJ2-2 TRBV9 once TGTGCCAGCAGCGGTAGCGTATCGGGAGGGACCGGGGAGCTGTTTTTT CASSGSVSGGTGELFF
TRBD1 TRBJ1-6 TRBV5-1 . TGCGCCAGCAGCTTGACAGGGGTCGGACCCCTCCACTTT CASSLTGVGPLHF
TRBD1 TRBJ2-7 TRBV6-5 . TGTGCCAGCAGTCGGACAGGGGCCTCCTACGAGCAGTACTTC CASSRTGASYEQYF
. TRBJ2-7 TRBV12-3/TRBV12-4 . TGTGCCAGCAGTTTGAGGGCAAGCTACGAGCAGTACTTC CASSLRASYEQYF
. TRBJ2-3 TRBV2 once TGTGCCAGCAGTGCGCGGTTTACAGATACGCAGTATTTT CASSARFTDTQYF
. TRBJ2-5 TRBV7-9 . TGTGCCAGCAGCCCACGACTAGATTCGCGAGAGACCCAGTACTTC CASSPRLDSRETQYF
TRBD1 TRBJ2-7 TRBV4-1 . TGCGCCAGCAGCCAAGATTCCAGGGGGACAGGGCACCACGAGCAGTACTTC CASSQDSRGTGHHEQYF
TRBD1 TRBJ2-5 TRBV5-1 . TGCGCCAGCAGCTTGGTGTGGACAGGGGGAGAAGAGACCCAGTACTTC CASSLVWTGGEETQYF
TRBD2 TRBJ2-7 TRBV18 few TGTGCCAGCTCACCGGTCATCAGCCAGCGGGGTAACGAGCAGTACTTC CASSPVISQRGNEQYF
TRBD1 TRBJ2-7 TRBV19 . TGTGCCAGTAGTTCAGCAGGGGGCTGGTACGAGCAGTACTTC CASSSAGGWYEQYF
. TRBJ2-7 TRBV15 . TGTGCCACCAGCAGAGATACTCCCTTCTCCGAGCAGTACTTC CATSRDTPFSEQYF
. TRBJ2-7 TRBV6-2/TRBV6-3 once TGTGCCAGCAGTTTCACGACAGGACGCGAGCAGTACTTC CASSFTTGREQYF
. TRBJ2-3 TRBV5-6 . TGTGCCAGCAGCTCCTTAGCAGGAGGTGGCACAGATACGCAGTATTTT CASSSLAGGGTDTQYF
. TRBJ2-5 TRBV6-2/TRBV6-3 . TGTGCCAGCAGTTACTCGATGGGGGGGCAGACCCAGTACTTC CASSYSMGGQTQYF
. TRBJ1-4 TRBV6-6 . TGTGCCAGCAGTTCCGCAGGGGCGCTTTTGGAAAAACTGTTTTTT CASSSAGALLEKLFF
. TRBJ1-3 TRBV3-1/TRBV3-2 . TGTGCCAGCAGCCAAGATTGGTCAGGGTCCGGAAACACCATATATTTT CASSQDWSGSGNTIYF
TRBD1 TRBJ1-1 TRBV6-5 . TGTGCCAGCAGGATACAGGGGATGAGCACTGAAGCTTTCTTT CASRIQGMSTEAFF
. TRBJ2-2 TRBV19 . TGTGCCAGTACCGGCGGAGGCACCGGGGAGCTGTTTTTT CASTGGGTGELFF
. TRBJ1-5 TRBV19 . TGTGCCAGTAGTATACGAGAACCGAGGGTACGAGGCAATCAGCCCCAGCATTTT CASSIREPRVRGNQPQHF